This is a list of T cell receptor beta chains from one sample in a study of blood T cell repertoires in COVID-19. Produced via immunoSEQ multiplex PCR; TCRdb's table is partial and in-frame only. The sample has approximately 210,000 clones, 84% seen once. The sequenced sample was peripheral blood. The source is a woman between 65 and 79 years old with active or convalescent COVID-19. Each CDR3 is given with its conserved first and last residue. The listing skips clone size in some rows; elsewhere it reads once, few, many or a size class.

>16|TRBV14|few
CASSHPQGGLTDTQYF
>15|TRBV6-5|.
CASSPIGRFDQPQHF
>16|TRBV6-6|.
CASTPGLAGVESEQFF
>15|TRBV19|once
CASRGAGLSNQPQHF
>16|TRBV19|.
CASSASGRAGDNEQFF
>16|TRBV5-1|.
CASSFLRSGMNTEAFF
>14|TRBV6-6|many
CASKGHNSNQPQHF
>19|TRBV3-1/TRBV3-2|.
CASSQDWRTGGLLNEKLFF
>17|TRBV13|.
CASSSTTSPRSQETQYF
>21|TRBV13|.
CASSPKYGAGVDINPYNEQFF
>14|TRBV27|.
CASSWLGQNEKLFF
>16|TRBV28|.
CASSLAGTGKTGELFF
>15|TRBV2|.
CASSEQGAFTDTQYF
>17|TRBV3-1/TRBV3-2|.
CASSGLAGGRGTGELFF
>15|TRBV11-3|.
CASSKRLAGKWAQFF
>16|TRBV3-1/TRBV3-2|.
CASSQVFQGATETQYF
>16|TRBV6-5|.
CASSYSRLVSRNEQFF
>13|TRBV9|many
CASSAEQGYEAFF
>14|TRBV6-2/TRBV6-3|.
CASSYSGRNGELFF
>15|TRBV7-9|.
CASSLDPVMNTEAFF
>13|TRBV7-9|.
CASSLTLRGEQFF
>15|TRBV24-1|once
CATSDFPYFPYEQYF
>15|TRBV24-1|.
CATSDSGTGGYGYTF
>16|TRBV5-6|.
CASSFRGTGHLSEQYF
>15|TRBV3-1/TRBV3-2|.
CASSQEGAARQGQYF
>12|TRBV27|.
CASSLQGNEQFF
>12|TRBV19|.
CASTAGMGTQYF
>20|TRBV7-6|.
CASSLADGSGIPSPRREQFF
>17|TRBV7-8|.
CASSLERARDSQETQYF
>13|TRBV24-1|once
CATSTGWTGELFF
>15|TRBV5-6|.
CASSRGREVNQPQHF
>17|TRBV3-1/TRBV3-2|.
CASSQDKWASGKDTQYF
>15|TRBV10-3|.
CAISEGGSGANVLTF
>14|TRBV2|.
CASRGGTPQETQYF
>15|TRBV6-5|.
CASSYGWQNTGELFF
>14|TRBV18|.
CASSPKDQDSPLHF
>14|TRBV9|.
CASSVETSGSEQFF
>15|TRBV7-7|.
CASSSGLAVYNEQFF
>16|TRBV18|.
CASSPTGQGGQETQYF
>16|TRBV27|.
CASRIAWDRQVNEQFF
>15|TRBV18|.
CASSPRVGQSYEQYF
>16|TRBV4-1|once
CASSHRYYRDNEKLFF
>12|TRBV27|.
CASRAFYNEQFF
>15|TRBV7-9|.
CASSPLGGGPYEQYF
>16|TRBV4-2|.
CASSQGGGRSQETQYF
>15|TRBV27|.
CASISLAGELGEQFF
>11|TRBV15|.
CATSGGQGQFF
>16|TRBV10-1|.
CASSDPTRGAGYEQYF
>16|TRBV2|medium-sized
CASSGSSGSLVNEQFF
>11|TRBV25-1|.
CASSEYRELFF
>16|TRBV19|.
CASSVGLVVGQDTQYF
>14|TRBV3-1/TRBV3-2|.
CASSQLAGGKEQYF
>17|TRBV27|.
CASSLSRRGRNENEQFF